Sequencing of this T cell receptor (beta chain) was carried out in a study of blood T cells in healthy people across ages. A second roughly 6 to 11 cycle PCR used barcoded and J-beta primers. TCRdb ran MiXCR on the 5' RACE reads and lists one entry per CDR3 protein. The profile covers 950,000 to 1,200,000 distinct CDR3 sequences, with 30% to 40% appearing a single time and about 12% taken by the ten largest. This receptor was taken from a man between 18 and 35 years old in good health. Sequencing was carried out using blood.

CDR3 residues: CASSPQAGEKLFF. The CDR3 DNA sequence: TGTGCCAGCAGTCCCCAAGCCGGCGAAAAACTGTTTTTT. The genes are TRBV6-6 and TRBJ1-4; D not resolved. This CDR3 has 13 amino acids. CDR1 and CDR2 from the germline V gene are MNHNY and SVGAGI (reference sequence). The V end was cut by 5 bases, the J end by 8 bases, with 12 bases between.